This T cell receptor beta chain came from a study of identifying expanded T cells in peripheral blood. Trimming took off 1 base at V and 4 bases at J, with 13 bases between the two ends. The CDR3 loop spans 15 amino acids. Germline CDR1 is LGHNA and CDR2 is YNFKEQ. Some clones are missing from TCRdb's copy, which holds only in-frame ones; the method was immunoSEQ multiplex PCR. The data show about 82,000 clones, 70% to 90% seen once. The sample taken for sequencing was blood. The sequence derives from a person aged 18 to 70 in good health. This chain links TRBV4-2 with TRBJ1-1; TRBD1 is a possible D gene (5 bases). Here the CDR3 DNA reads TGTGCCAGCAGCCAAGGCAATTTAAGGGGCACTGAAGCTTTCTTT. Protein: CASSQGNLRGTEAFF.